This T cell receptor beta chain was recorded in a study of early T cells in non-severe SARS-CoV-2 infection. Study-level findings and limits: Anti-spike CD8 specificities were favored by VDJdb matching, whose results missed private and CD4 specificities.

TCRdb ran MiXCR on the 5' RACE reads and lists one entry per CDR3 protein. The table records some 30,000 distinct CDR3 sequences, around 3.9% of them present only once. In this sample, this clonotype turned up many times. Its antigen is unidentified. V was pared by 6 bases and J by 5 bases, with 13 bases between. Germline lookup yields CDR1 SQVTM and CDR2 ANQGSEA. The CDR3 is made up of 12 amino acids. The chain couples TRBV29-1 to TRBJ1-2, with D maybe TRBD1 (6 bases). Specimen: whole blood. The sequence was obtained from an adult who was a healthcare worker with PCR-confirmed SARS-CoV-2 infection or an uninfected control (not recorded which). The CDR3 DNA is TGCAGCGTCCAGGGGCAGGTATATGGCTACACCTTC. Amino acids: CSVQGQVYGYTF.